A selection of T cell receptor beta chains follows, all from one sample in a study of blood T cell repertoires in COVID-19. Assay: immunoSEQ multiplex PCR; the TCRdb copy retains only in-frame clones and omits some. The repertoire has about 70,000 clones, about 85% of them found once; the top ten carry less than 4%. The sequenced sample was peripheral blood. These TCRs come from a man in his sixties or seventies with active COVID-19. Each CDR3 is given with its conserved first and last residue. D genes are given only for firm matches. Expanded clones are given a class, and other clones once, few, many or no size at all.

CDR3: CASSPGGALEQYF
DNA: TGTGCCAGCAGCCCCGGGGGGGCCCTCGAGCAGTACTTC
J: TRBJ2-7
size: NA
D: TRBD2
V: TRBV3-1/TRBV3-2

CDR3: CASSKLRSNQPQHF
DNA: TGTGCCAGCAGCAAACTCCGGAGCAATCAGCCCCAGCATTTT
J: TRBJ1-5
size: once
D: NA
V: TRBV6-5

CDR3: CASSPGLIKNEQFF
DNA: TGCGCCAGCAGCCCCGGACTCATCAAGAATGAGCAGTTCTTC
J: TRBJ2-1
size: NA
D: NA
V: TRBV5-1

CDR3: CAISELGQGALGYGYTF
DNA: TGTGCCATCAGTGAGTTGGGACAGGGGGCGCTGGGCTATGGCTACACCTTC
J: TRBJ1-2
size: NA
D: TRBD1
V: TRBV10-3

CDR3: CATNPGLGGTIYF
DNA: TGTGCCACAAACCCCGGTCTTGGTGGCACCATATATTTT
J: TRBJ1-3
size: few
D: NA
V: TRBV19

CDR3: CASSWGGLAGDADTQYF
DNA: TGTGCCAGCAGCTGGGGGGGCTTAGCGGGAGACGCAGATACGCAGTATTTT
J: TRBJ2-3
size: NA
D: TRBD2
V: TRBV7-2

CDR3: CASSLALPTDTQYF
DNA: TGCGCCAGCAGCTTGGCCCTTCCCACAGATACGCAGTATTTT
J: TRBJ2-3
size: NA
D: NA
V: TRBV5-1

CDR3: CASSYSGGRGRRTDTQYF
DNA: TGTGCCAGCAGTTACTCGGGGGGGCGAGGGAGACGGACAGATACGCAGTATTTT
J: TRBJ2-3
size: NA
D: NA
V: TRBV6-2/TRBV6-3

CDR3: CASSLEGLVGDTGELFF
DNA: TGTGCCAGCAGTTTGGAGGGACTAGTCGGGGACACCGGGGAGCTGTTTTTT
J: TRBJ2-2
size: NA
D: TRBD2
V: TRBV27

CDR3: CATRTGATDTQYF
DNA: TGTGCCACCAGGACGGGAGCGACAGATACGCAGTATTTT
J: TRBJ2-3
size: NA
D: NA
V: TRBV15

CDR3: CASSPTGTSGANVLTF
DNA: TGTGCCAGCAGCCCTACAGGGACCTCTGGGGCCAACGTCCTGACTTTC
J: TRBJ2-6
size: NA
D: NA
V: TRBV3-1/TRBV3-2

CDR3: CASSPLAGGGEQFF
DNA: TGTGCCAGCAGCCCGCTAGCGGGAGGAGGTGAGCAGTTCTTC
J: TRBJ2-1
size: NA
D: TRBD2
V: TRBV4-2

CDR3: CASSTHPGLAGEETQYF
DNA: TGTGCCAGCAGCACTCACCCGGGACTAGCGGGGGAAGAGACCCAGTACTTC
J: TRBJ2-5
size: NA
D: TRBD2
V: TRBV7-2

CDR3: CASSPQGTGETQYF
DNA: TGTGCCAGCAGCCCACAGGGTACGGGGGAGACCCAGTACTTC
J: TRBJ2-5
size: NA
D: NA
V: TRBV7-3

CDR3: CASSKAYGYTF
DNA: TGTGCCAGCAGCAAAGCCTATGGCTACACCTTC
J: TRBJ1-2
size: NA
D: NA
V: TRBV28

CDR3: CASSLWGGVDLNTEAFF
DNA: TGTGCCAGCAGTTTATGGGGGGGGGTCGACCTGAACACTGAAGCTTTCTTT
J: TRBJ1-1
size: once
D: NA
V: TRBV27

CDR3: CASSFGGTVQETQYF
DNA: TGTGCCAGCAGTTTTGGGGGGACAGTCCAAGAGACCCAGTACTTC
J: TRBJ2-5
size: NA
D: NA
V: TRBV28

CDR3: CASSYLGLAGYEQYF
DNA: TGTGCCAGCAGTTACTTGGGACTAGCGGGTTACGAGCAGTACTTC
J: TRBJ2-7
size: NA
D: TRBD2
V: TRBV6-2/TRBV6-3

CDR3: CASSLRSGRAGETQYF
DNA: TGTGCCAGCAGTTTACGCAGCGGGAGGGCCGGTGAGACCCAGTACTTC
J: TRBJ2-5
size: NA
D: TRBD2
V: TRBV27

CDR3: CAWSAGTLANYGYTF
DNA: TGTGCCTGGAGTGCAGGGACACTGGCTAACTATGGCTACACCTTC
J: TRBJ1-2
size: NA
D: NA
V: TRBV30

CDR3: CASSQGAEGYGYTF
DNA: TGCGCCAGCAGCCAAGGAGCAGAGGGCTATGGCTACACCTTC
J: TRBJ1-2
size: NA
D: NA
V: TRBV4-3

CDR3: CASSRQGAGDGYTF
DNA: TGCGCCAGCAGCAGACAGGGAGCTGGCGATGGCTACACCTTC
J: TRBJ1-2
size: NA
D: TRBD1
V: TRBV4-1

CDR3: CASSTGRGNQPQHF
DNA: TGTGCCAGCAGCACCGGACGGGGGAATCAGCCCCAGCATTTT
J: TRBJ1-5
size: NA
D: NA
V: TRBV5-6

CDR3: CASSWTRGTEAFF
DNA: TGTGCCAGCAGTTGGACCCGGGGCACTGAAGCTTTCTTT
J: TRBJ1-1
size: NA
D: NA
V: TRBV27

CDR3: CASSQPGQIYEQYF
DNA: TGTGCCAGCAGCCAGCCGGGACAGATCTACGAGCAGTACTTC
J: TRBJ2-7
size: NA
D: TRBD1
V: TRBV14

CDR3: CARSLPTSGRSTDTQYF
DNA: TGTGCCAGAAGCTTGCCAACTAGCGGGAGAAGCACAGATACGCAGTATTTT
J: TRBJ2-3
size: NA
D: TRBD2
V: TRBV5-3

CDR3: CASSLGAGLHNEQFF
DNA: TGTGCCAGCAGCCTAGGGGCGGGACTACACAATGAGCAGTTCTTC
J: TRBJ2-1
size: NA
D: TRBD2
V: TRBV13

CDR3: CASSVGPLLGSPNYGYTF
DNA: TGTGCCAGCAGTGTAGGCCCGCTACTAGGGAGCCCGAACTATGGCTACACCTTC
J: TRBJ1-2
size: NA
D: NA
V: TRBV2

CDR3: CASSLAIAGGYGYTF
DNA: TGTGCCAGCAGCTTAGCTATCGCAGGTGGCTATGGCTACACCTTC
J: TRBJ1-2
size: NA
D: NA
V: TRBV7-8

CDR3: CASSLGFVAEISYNEQFF
DNA: TGTGCCAGCAGCTTGGGGTTCGTAGCGGAGATCTCCTACAATGAGCAGTTCTTC
J: TRBJ2-1
size: few
D: NA
V: TRBV5-6

CDR3: CASSIGRTGGNQPQHF
DNA: TGTGCCAGTAGTATAGGGCGGACAGGGGGTAATCAGCCCCAGCATTTT
J: TRBJ1-5
size: NA
D: TRBD1
V: TRBV19

CDR3: CASSPGQTNQPQHF
DNA: TGTGCCAGCAGCCCAGGACAGACTAATCAGCCCCAGCATTTT
J: TRBJ1-5
size: once
D: NA
V: TRBV3-1/TRBV3-2

CDR3: CSVAGTSGSGEQYF
DNA: TGCAGCGTTGCCGGGACTAGCGGGAGTGGGGAGCAGTACTTC
J: TRBJ2-7
size: once
D: TRBD2
V: TRBV29-1

CDR3: CASSLGHAVYEQYF
DNA: TGTGCCAGTAGTCTGGGACATGCGGTCTACGAGCAGTACTTC
J: TRBJ2-7
size: NA
D: NA
V: TRBV19

CDR3: CASSPPRVAGETQYF
DNA: TGTGCCAGCAGCCCACCCCGGGTAGCGGGAGAGACCCAGTACTTC
J: TRBJ2-5
size: NA
D: TRBD2
V: TRBV11-2

CDR3: CASSQGLAGTYEQYF
DNA: TGTGCCAGCAGCCAAGGGCTAGCGGGCACCTACGAGCAGTACTTC
J: TRBJ2-7
size: NA
D: TRBD2
V: TRBV4-2

CDR3: CASSTTSGGWYNEQFF
DNA: TGTGCCAGTAGTACAACTAGCGGGGGTTGGTACAATGAGCAGTTCTTC
J: TRBJ2-1
size: NA
D: TRBD2
V: TRBV19

CDR3: CASSSQGAVKLFF
DNA: TGTGCCAGCAGCTCGCAGGGGGCTGTGAAACTGTTTTTT
J: TRBJ1-4
size: NA
D: TRBD1
V: TRBV5-4

CDR3: CASSLDQGSNYGYTF
DNA: TGTGCCAGCAGCTTAGATCAGGGGTCCAACTATGGCTACACCTTC
J: TRBJ1-2
size: few
D: NA
V: TRBV7-8

CDR3: CASSPSGTGFSYEQYF
DNA: TGTGCCAGCAGCCCTTCCGGGACAGGATTCTCCTACGAGCAGTACTTC
J: TRBJ2-7
size: NA
D: TRBD1
V: TRBV3-1/TRBV3-2

CDR3: CASSQPLGGGVAFF
DNA: TGTGCCAGCAGCCAACCCCTTGGAGGGGGCGTAGCTTTCTTT
J: TRBJ1-1
size: NA
D: TRBD1
V: TRBV4-2

CDR3: CASSQDRLAYNEQFF
DNA: TGTGCCAGCAGCCAAGATCGACTAGCCTACAATGAGCAGTTCTTC
J: TRBJ2-1
size: NA
D: NA
V: TRBV3-1/TRBV3-2

CDR3: CASSDWGGVSNQPQHF
DNA: TGCGCCAGCAGTGATTGGGGGGGCGTTTCCAATCAGCCCCAGCATTTT
J: TRBJ1-5
size: NA
D: NA
V: TRBV10-2

CDR3: CASSHPKGLGQLFF
DNA: TGTGCCAGCAGCCACCCCAAGGGGCTGGGTCAACTGTTTTTT
J: TRBJ1-4
size: NA
D: NA
V: TRBV3-1/TRBV3-2

CDR3: CAWKVGDTQYF
DNA: TGTGCCTGGAAGGTCGGGGATACGCAGTATTTT
J: TRBJ2-3
size: NA
D: NA
V: TRBV30

CDR3: CASSQDPPTSGRLGGELFF
DNA: TGTGCCAGCAGCCAAGATCCTCCGACTAGCGGGAGGCTTGGCGGGGAGCTGTTTTTT
J: TRBJ2-2
size: NA
D: TRBD2
V: TRBV4-2

CDR3: CASSSPGLAGEQFF
DNA: TGCGCCAGCAGCTCCCCCGGACTAGCGGGTGAGCAGTTCTTC
J: TRBJ2-1
size: NA
D: TRBD2
V: TRBV5-1

CDR3: CASSLTTGRGGMGVF
DNA: TGTGCCAGCAGCTTAACGACCGGCCGGGGCGGGATGGGGGTCTTC
J: TRBJ2-1
size: NA
D: NA
V: TRBV7-3

CDR3: CASSLGPSYEQYF
DNA: TGTGCCAGCAGCTTAGGGCCATCCTACGAGCAGTACTTC
J: TRBJ2-7
size: NA
D: NA
V: TRBV7-2

CDR3: CASSPAASTSSNEQFF
DNA: TGTGCCAGCAGCCCCGCAGCTTCGACTAGTTCCAATGAGCAGTTCTTC
J: TRBJ2-1
size: NA
D: NA
V: TRBV5-4

CDR3: CASSPIGQGRQETQYF
DNA: TGTGCCAGCAGTCCCATCGGGCAGGGAAGGCAAGAGACCCAGTACTTC
J: TRBJ2-5
size: NA
D: NA
V: TRBV28

CDR3: CASSPPVGELFF
DNA: TGTGCCAGCAGTCCCCCTGTGGGGGAGCTGTTTTTT
J: TRBJ2-2
size: NA
D: NA
V: TRBV12-3/TRBV12-4

CDR3: CATGGGGTDTQYF
DNA: TGTGCCACCGGAGGGGGGGGCACAGATACGCAGTATTTT
J: TRBJ2-3
size: NA
D: NA
V: TRBV12-3/TRBV12-4

CDR3: CASSRLGADTGELFF
DNA: TGTGCCAGTAGTAGGCTAGGGGCCGACACCGGGGAGCTGTTTTTT
J: TRBJ2-2
size: NA
D: NA
V: TRBV19

CDR3: CAWRDRGLVYF
DNA: TGTGCCTGGAGGGACAGGGGGCTCGTGTACTTC
J: TRBJ2-5
size: NA
D: TRBD1
V: TRBV30

CDR3: CASSYILGSYEQYF
DNA: TGTGCCAGCAGTTACATCCTGGGGAGCTACGAGCAGTACTTC
J: TRBJ2-7
size: NA
D: NA
V: TRBV6-5

CDR3: CASSLAQDRGVHF
DNA: TGTGCCAGCAGCTTGGCCCAGGACAGAGGGGTCCACTTT
J: TRBJ1-6
size: NA
D: NA
V: TRBV5-5

CDR3: CSVAGQGDGANTGELFF
DNA: TGCAGCGTTGCTGGGCAGGGGGACGGGGCGAACACCGGGGAGCTGTTTTTT
J: TRBJ2-2
size: NA
D: TRBD1
V: TRBV29-1

CDR3: CASSQDAPASGSADTQYF
DNA: TGTGCCAGCAGCCAAGATGCCCCCGCGAGCGGGAGTGCCGATACGCAGTATTTT
J: TRBJ2-3
size: NA
D: TRBD2
V: TRBV3-1/TRBV3-2